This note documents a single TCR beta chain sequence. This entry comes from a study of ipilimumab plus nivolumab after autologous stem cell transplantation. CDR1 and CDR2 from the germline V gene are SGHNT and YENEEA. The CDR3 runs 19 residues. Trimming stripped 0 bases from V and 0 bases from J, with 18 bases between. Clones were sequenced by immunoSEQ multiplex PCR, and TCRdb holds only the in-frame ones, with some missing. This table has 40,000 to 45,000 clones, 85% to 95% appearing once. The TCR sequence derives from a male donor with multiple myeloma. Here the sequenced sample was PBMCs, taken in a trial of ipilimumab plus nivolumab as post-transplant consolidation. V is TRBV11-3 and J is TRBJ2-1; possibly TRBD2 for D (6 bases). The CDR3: CASSLDGLGGESSYNEQFF. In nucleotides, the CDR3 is TGTGCCAGCAGCTTAGATGGGCTGGGGGGAGAGAGCTCCTACAATGAGCAGTTCTTC.